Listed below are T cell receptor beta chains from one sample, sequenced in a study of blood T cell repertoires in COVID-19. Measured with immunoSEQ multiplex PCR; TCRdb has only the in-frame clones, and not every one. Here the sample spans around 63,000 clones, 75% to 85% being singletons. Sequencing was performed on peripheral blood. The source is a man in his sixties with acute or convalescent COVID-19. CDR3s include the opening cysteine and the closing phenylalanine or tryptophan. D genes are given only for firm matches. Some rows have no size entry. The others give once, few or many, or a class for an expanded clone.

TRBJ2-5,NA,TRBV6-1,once,CASSDPRGPSQETQYF,TGTGCCAGCAGTGATCCCCGCGGGCCAAGTCAAGAGACCCAGTACTTC
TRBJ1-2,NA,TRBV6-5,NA,CASRLAGVNYGYTF,TGTGCCAGCAGGCTGGCCGGGGTTAACTATGGCTACACCTTC
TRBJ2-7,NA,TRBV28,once,CASSLRGEQYF,TGTGCCAGCAGTTTGAGAGGTGAGCAGTACTTC
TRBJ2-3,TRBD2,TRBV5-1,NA,CASSYGTGGTDTQYF,TGCGCCAGCAGCTACGGGACGGGGGGAACAGATACGCAGTATTTT
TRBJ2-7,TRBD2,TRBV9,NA,CASSVGTTPYEQYF,TGTGCCAGCAGCGTCGGGACTACGCCCTACGAGCAGTACTTC
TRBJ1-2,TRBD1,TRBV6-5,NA,CASRGTARGYTF,TGTGCCAGCAGGGGGACAGCCCGCGGCTACACCTTC
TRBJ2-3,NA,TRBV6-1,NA,CASSEVWGETDTQYF,TGTGCCAGCAGTGAAGTGTGGGGGGAGACAGATACGCAGTATTTT
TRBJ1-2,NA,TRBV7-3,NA,CASSPQGGQGIDGYTF,TGTGCCAGCAGCCCCCAGGGCGGTCAGGGTATCGATGGCTACACCTTC
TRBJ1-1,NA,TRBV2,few,CASSIQGANTEAFF,TGTGCCAGCAGTATACAGGGTGCGAACACTGAAGCTTTCTTT
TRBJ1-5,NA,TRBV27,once,CASSFQGGQPQHF,TGTGCCAGCAGTTTCCAGGGAGGTCAGCCCCAGCATTTT
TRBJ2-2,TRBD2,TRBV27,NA,CASSSPSGGAGGELFF,TGTGCCAGCAGTTCACCTAGCGGGGGGGCTGGCGGGGAGCTGTTTTTT
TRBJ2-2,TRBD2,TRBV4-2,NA,CARRQGGAGGPDTGELFF,TGTGCCCGCCGCCAAGGGGGAGCGGGGGGGCCTGACACCGGGGAGCTGTTTTTT
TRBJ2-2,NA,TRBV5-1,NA,CASSKGGDANTGELFF,TGCGCCAGCAGCAAAGGAGGGGACGCGAACACCGGGGAGCTGTTTTTT
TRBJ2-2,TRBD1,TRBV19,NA,CATGDRQNTGELFF,TGTGCCACCGGGGACAGACAGAACACCGGGGAGCTGTTTTTT
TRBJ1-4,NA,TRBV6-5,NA,CASSMEIREKLFF,TGTGCCAGCAGTATGGAGATAAGAGAAAAACTGTTTTTT
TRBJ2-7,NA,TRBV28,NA,CASSLFRGDRYEQYF,TGTGCCAGCAGTTTATTCAGGGGTGACCGCTACGAGCAGTACTTC
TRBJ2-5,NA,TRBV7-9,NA,CASSSQVAVQETQYF,TGTGCCAGCAGCTCCCAAGTAGCGGTGCAAGAGACCCAGTACTTC
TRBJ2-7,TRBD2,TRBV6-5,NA,CASRITGTNSYEQYF,TGTGCCAGCAGAATCACCGGGACTAACTCCTACGAGCAGTACTTC
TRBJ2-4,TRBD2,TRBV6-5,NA,CASTSGGGGKNIQYF,TGTGCCAGCACTAGCGGGGGAGGGGGCAAAAACATTCAGTACTTC
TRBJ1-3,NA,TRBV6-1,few,CASSESGFSGNTIYF,TGTGCCAGCAGTGAATCGGGTTTTTCTGGAAACACCATATATTTT
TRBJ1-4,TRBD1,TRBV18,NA,CASSPPRTGGGTEKLFF,TGTGCCAGCTCACCACCGAGGACAGGTGGGGGGACCGAAAAACTGTTTTTT
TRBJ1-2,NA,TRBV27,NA,CASSSPGRGYGYTF,TGTGCCAGCAGTTCCCCAGGGAGGGGGTACGGCTACACCTTC
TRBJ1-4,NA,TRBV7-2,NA,CASSLAGGNEKLFF,TGTGCCAGCAGCTTAGCGGGGGGTAATGAAAAACTGTTTTTT
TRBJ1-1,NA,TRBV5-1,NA,CASSLDGGGTEAFF,TGCGCCAGCAGCTTGGATGGGGGCGGCACTGAAGCTTTCTTT
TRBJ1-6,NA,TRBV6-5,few,CASSPEQGNSPLHF,TGTGCCAGCAGTCCCGAGCAGGGTAATTCACCCCTCCACTTT
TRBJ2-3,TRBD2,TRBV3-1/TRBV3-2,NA,CASSVLAGGRHTQYF,TGTGCCAGCAGCGTTCTAGCGGGGGGGCGTCATACGCAGTATTTT
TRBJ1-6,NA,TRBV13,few,CASSPRPGQNNSPLHF,TGTGCCAGCAGCCCCCGACCCGGACAGAATAATTCACCCCTCCACTTT
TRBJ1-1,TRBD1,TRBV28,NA,CASSLLGGQGATEAFF,TGTGCCAGCAGCCTCCTCGGTGGACAGGGGGCAACTGAAGCTTTCTTT
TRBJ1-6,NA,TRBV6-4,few,CASSSSQGPSAPLHF,TGTGCCAGCAGTTCAAGTCAGGGGCCCTCGGCACCCCTCCACTTT
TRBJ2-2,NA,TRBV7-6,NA,CASSSLTGELFF,TGTGCCAGCAGCTCGTTGACCGGGGAGCTGTTTTTT
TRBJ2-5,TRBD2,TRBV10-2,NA,CARATLAGVQETQYF,TGCGCCAGGGCAACACTAGCGGGGGTACAAGAGACCCAGTACTTC
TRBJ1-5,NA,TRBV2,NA,CASSDTGGEAQHF,TGTGCCAGCAGTGACACAGGTGGGGAGGCCCAGCATTTT
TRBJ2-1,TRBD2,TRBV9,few,CASSGMTSLRGEQFF,TGTGCCAGCAGCGGAATGACTAGCTTGAGAGGTGAGCAGTTCTTC
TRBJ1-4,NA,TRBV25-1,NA,CASGAVRNTNEKLFF,TGTGCCAGCGGGGCGGTTAGGAATACTAATGAAAAACTGTTTTTT
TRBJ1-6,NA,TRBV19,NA,CASSIIGDINSPLHF,TGTGCCAGTAGTATAATAGGAGATATCAATTCACCCCTCCACTTT
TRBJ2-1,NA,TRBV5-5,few,CASSLGALTGNEQFF,TGTGCCAGCAGCTTGGGGGCTCTAACAGGGAATGAGCAGTTCTTC
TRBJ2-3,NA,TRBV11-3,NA,CASSKSRGSDTQYF,TGTGCCAGCAGTAAGTCCAGGGGCTCAGATACGCAGTATTTT
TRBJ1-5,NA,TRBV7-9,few,CASSKRENQPQHF,TGTGCCAGCAGTAAGAGGGAAAATCAGCCCCAGCATTTT
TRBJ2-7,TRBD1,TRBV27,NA,CASGRTGSTYEQYF,TGTGCCAGCGGACGGACAGGGTCCACCTACGAGCAGTACTTC
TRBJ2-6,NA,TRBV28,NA,CASSSYRSSGANVLTF,TGTGCCAGCAGTTCGTACAGAAGCTCTGGGGCCAACGTCCTGACTTTC
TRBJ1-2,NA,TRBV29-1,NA,CSVEVAGPTDGYTF,TGCAGCGTTGAAGTTGCAGGGCCAACCGATGGCTACACCTTC
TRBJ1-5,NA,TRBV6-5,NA,CASIEGRGAGQPQHF,TGTGCCAGCATAGAAGGTCGGGGGGCGGGTCAGCCCCAGCATTTT
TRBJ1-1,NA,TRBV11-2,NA,CASSLMRETEAFF,TGTGCCAGCAGCTTAATGAGGGAAACTGAAGCTTTCTTT
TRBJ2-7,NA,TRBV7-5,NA,CARSSGLAGNEQYF,TGTGCCAGAAGCTCGGGACTAGCGGGGAACGAGCAGTACTTC
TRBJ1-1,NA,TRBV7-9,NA,CASSSGTLPRTLF,TGTGCCAGCAGCTCGGGGACACTACCCCGGACGCTCTTT
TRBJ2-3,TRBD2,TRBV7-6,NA,CASSFGLAGAAPDTQYF,TGTGCCAGCAGCTTCGGACTAGCGGGGGCCGCCCCAGATACGCAGTATTTT
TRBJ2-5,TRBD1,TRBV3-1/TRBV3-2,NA,CASSQRTGGQETQYF,TGTGCCAGCAGCCAACGGACAGGGGGGCAGGAGACCCAGTACTTC
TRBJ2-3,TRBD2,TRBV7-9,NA,CASSLVGSGGGTDTQYF,TGTGCCAGCAGCTTAGTGGGTAGCGGGGGAGGGACAGATACGCAGTATTTT